This T cell receptor beta chain was profiled in a study of shared clonotypes between healthy human individuals. Findings and caveats of the study: Sharing across several donors was seen in roughly 5% of naive CD4 clonotypes.

Each donor was a Caucasian adult residing in Nashville, Tennessee. DNA at roughly 0.2 ug, 25,000 to 35,000 T cell genomes, went into sorted-subset replicate PCRs. Profiled with immunoSEQ multiplex PCR; TCRdb holds only in-frame clones, not every one. The table records roughly 2,300,000 clones, 85% to 95% of them present only once. Comments on this clone: Antigen specificity is unknown.

The sample taken for sequencing was naive CD4+ T cells from PBMCs. The subset: CD45RA+ positively selected. The receptor comes from a man in his late teens or twenties in good health. Some clones in this sample may be carry-over from other donors' samples.

The DNA for the CDR3 is TGTGCCAGCAGCTTGACAGTTAGGGACAATGAGCAGTTCTTC. Translation gives CASSLTVRDNEQFF. The rearrangement uses TRBV5-4 and TRBJ2-1; D not certain. V lost 1 base and J 5 bases, leaving 10 bases between the germline ends. The CDR3 length is 14 residues. Germline V gives CDR1 SGHNT, CDR2 YYREEE (reference sequence).